Listed here is a single TCR beta chain. The CDR3 spans 12 residues. Germline lookup yields CDR1 LNHDA and CDR2 SQIVND (reference sequence). V was shortened by 8 bases and J by 5 bases, with 9 bases between the two germline ends. The data are from a study of blood T cell repertoires in COVID-19. Generated by immunoSEQ multiplex PCR, the TCRdb table keeps only in-frame clones and is missing some. The table lists roughly 350,000 clones, over 80% of them singletons, with around 6% in the top ten. Sequences were obtained from peripheral blood. The TCR comes from a woman aged 45-65 years with COVID-19, enrolled during active disease. V is TRBV19 and J is TRBJ2-2; D is unresolved. CDR3 region: CASPAGTGELFF. The CDR3 region has the DNA TGTGCCAGTCCTGCCGGGACCGGGGAGCTGTTTTTT.